These 2 T cell receptor beta chains were all obtained from the same sample, sequenced in a study of T cell repertoires in Merkel cell carcinoma. This table comes from immunoSEQ multiplex PCR, and its TCRdb copy is limited to in-frame clones, with some not included. Among 12,000 to 15,000 clones listed, 76% were seen once. Sequences were obtained from tumor tissue. Every receptor here comes from an adult with Merkel cell carcinoma.

This clone was counted only a few times. V is TRBV4-2 and J is TRBJ1-5, with D possibly matching TRBD1 (5 bases). CDR3 length: 15 amino acids. Trimming stripped 5 bases from V and 2 bases from J, with 13 bases between. Germline CDR1 and CDR2: LGHNA and YNFKEQ. Written as DNA, the CDR3 is TGTGCCAGCAGCGTCGAAGGGGCGGGCAATCAGCCCCAGCATTTT. Residues: CASSVEGAGNQPQHF.

The rearrangement joins TRBV6-1 to TRBJ1-6; no clear D gene. V lost 1 base to trimming and J lost 5 bases, with 12 bases between them. The length of the CDR3 is 16 residues. Germline CDR1 is MNHNS and CDR2 is SASEGT. CDR3 coding DNA: TGTGCCAGCAGTGAAGTCTCGGCAGTAAATAATTCACCCCTCCACTTT. Amino acids: CASSEVSAVNNSPLHF.